This is a list of T cell receptor beta chains from one sample in a study of shared clonotypes between healthy human individuals. Only in-frame clones appear in the TCRdb table, and some are missing; sequencing was by immunoSEQ multiplex PCR. The sample comprises 850,000 to 1,200,000 clones, about 75% of which are singletons, and roughly 1.4% rests with the top ten. The sequenced material came from memory CD4+ T cells sorted from blood. The receptors here all came from a man between 18 and 35 years old in good health. Both conserved end residues are part of each CDR3. A D gene is named only where the DNA matches it firmly. Clone size is given for some rows only: seen once, a few or many times, or a class if the clone is expanded.

j_call: TRBJ1-2; v_call: TRBV5-1; clone_size: .; d_call: TRBD1; cdr3_nt: TGCGCCAGCAGCCGTTCAGGGGGCGACTATGGCTACACCTTC; cdr3_aa: CASSRSGGDYGYTF
j_call: TRBJ2-1; v_call: TRBV30; clone_size: .; d_call: .; cdr3_nt: TGTGCCTGGAGTGAGGGTGCGGGCTTCAATGAGCAGTTCTTC; cdr3_aa: CAWSEGAGFNEQFF
j_call: TRBJ2-7; v_call: TRBV5-1; clone_size: .; d_call: .; cdr3_nt: TGCGCCAGCAGCTTGCCAGGGTACGAGCAGTACTTC; cdr3_aa: CASSLPGYEQYF
j_call: TRBJ1-4; v_call: TRBV19; clone_size: .; d_call: .; cdr3_nt: TGTGCCAGTAGTAATCAGGGGACTAATGAAAAACTGTTTTTT; cdr3_aa: CASSNQGTNEKLFF
j_call: TRBJ2-1; v_call: TRBV5-1; clone_size: .; d_call: TRBD1; cdr3_nt: TGCGCCAGCAGCCCCGGGACAGGGGAAAATGAGCAGTTCTTC; cdr3_aa: CASSPGTGENEQFF
j_call: TRBJ1-4; v_call: TRBV6-5; clone_size: .; d_call: TRBD1; cdr3_nt: TGTGCCAGCAGCACAGGGGAGCTTGGTAATGAAAAACTGTTTTTT; cdr3_aa: CASSTGELGNEKLFF
j_call: TRBJ2-5; v_call: TRBV5-4; clone_size: .; d_call: TRBD2; cdr3_nt: TGTGCCAGCAGCTATAGCGGGAAGGCTGGGGAGACCCAGTACTTC; cdr3_aa: CASSYSGKAGETQYF
j_call: TRBJ2-5; v_call: TRBV21-1; clone_size: .; d_call: .; cdr3_nt: TGTGCCAGCAGCAAAGGGGTGGTTTGGGAGACCCAGTACTTC; cdr3_aa: CASSKGVVWETQYF
j_call: TRBJ2-7; v_call: TRBV5-6; clone_size: .; d_call: .; cdr3_nt: TGTGCCAGCAGCAGTCGGGACTCCCCGATCTACGAGCAGTACTTC; cdr3_aa: CASSSRDSPIYEQYF
j_call: TRBJ1-1; v_call: TRBV10-1; clone_size: .; d_call: .; cdr3_nt: TGCGCCAGCAGTGAGGTAACCAACACTGAAGCTTTCTTT; cdr3_aa: CASSEVTNTEAFF
j_call: TRBJ1-4; v_call: TRBV28; clone_size: few; d_call: TRBD1; cdr3_nt: TGTGCCAGCAGTTTGGGACAGGTGAATGAAAAACTGTTTTTT; cdr3_aa: CASSLGQVNEKLFF
j_call: TRBJ2-3; v_call: TRBV5-1; clone_size: .; d_call: TRBD1; cdr3_nt: TGCGCCAGCAGCACAAGAACAGGGGGCTCCGACCGGGTAACGCAGTATTTT; cdr3_aa: CASSTRTGGSDRVTQYF
j_call: TRBJ1-2; v_call: TRBV7-9; clone_size: once; d_call: TRBD1; cdr3_nt: TGTGCCAGCAGCTTGGGGGACAGGGGGATGCTGGACTATGGCTACACCTTC; cdr3_aa: CASSLGDRGMLDYGYTF
j_call: TRBJ1-4; v_call: TRBV11-2; clone_size: .; d_call: TRBD1; cdr3_nt: TGTGCCAGCAGCTTGACAGGGGGGCGGGAAAAACTGTTTTTT; cdr3_aa: CASSLTGGREKLFF
j_call: TRBJ2-3; v_call: TRBV18; clone_size: .; d_call: .; cdr3_nt: TGTGCCAGCTCAACCGGAGTACGGGGGAGTGGAGATACGCAGTATTTT; cdr3_aa: CASSTGVRGSGDTQYF
j_call: TRBJ1-1; v_call: TRBV10-3; clone_size: .; d_call: .; cdr3_nt: TGTGCCATCAGTGAGTCGACGCCGCGCATGAGCACTGAAGCTTTCTTT; cdr3_aa: CAISESTPRMSTEAFF
j_call: TRBJ2-1; v_call: TRBV7-2; clone_size: many; d_call: .; cdr3_nt: TGTGCCAGCAGCTTAGCCACGCGAGTTTACAATGAGCAGTTCTTC; cdr3_aa: CASSLATRVYNEQFF
j_call: TRBJ1-2; v_call: TRBV28; clone_size: .; d_call: TRBD1; cdr3_nt: TGTGCCAGCAGACCGGGACAGGGGTATGGCTACACCTTC; cdr3_aa: CASRPGQGYGYTF
j_call: TRBJ2-7; v_call: TRBV11-2; clone_size: .; d_call: .; cdr3_nt: TGTGCCACTAAGGGGGAGGGCCCCTACGAGCAGTACTTC; cdr3_aa: CATKGEGPYEQYF
j_call: TRBJ2-6; v_call: TRBV18; clone_size: .; d_call: .; cdr3_nt: TGTGCCAGCTCACCACTAAGTGCCTCTGGGGCCAACGTCCTGACTTTC; cdr3_aa: CASSPLSASGANVLTF
j_call: TRBJ1-2; v_call: TRBV5-1; clone_size: .; d_call: TRBD1; cdr3_nt: TGCGCCAGCAGCTTGGTTACAGGGGTAGGCGGAGGCTACACCTTC; cdr3_aa: CASSLVTGVGGGYTF
j_call: TRBJ1-4; v_call: TRBV5-6; clone_size: .; d_call: .; cdr3_nt: TGTGCCAGCAGCTTAAGCTTGGCGGACGGTTATAGGACTAATGAAAAACTGTTTTTT; cdr3_aa: CASSLSLADGYRTNEKLFF
j_call: TRBJ1-3; v_call: TRBV2; clone_size: few; d_call: TRBD1; cdr3_nt: TGTGCCAGCGGGACAGTTGGAAACACCATATATTTT; cdr3_aa: CASGTVGNTIYF
j_call: TRBJ2-6; v_call: TRBV2; clone_size: .; d_call: TRBD1; cdr3_nt: TGTGCCAGCAGTCTAGACAGGGTTGGGGCCAACGTCCTGACTTTC; cdr3_aa: CASSLDRVGANVLTF
j_call: TRBJ1-5; v_call: TRBV28; clone_size: .; d_call: TRBD1; cdr3_nt: TGTGCCAGCAGCTATGACGGACAGGGCAATCAGCCCCAGCATTTT; cdr3_aa: CASSYDGQGNQPQHF
j_call: TRBJ2-2; v_call: TRBV28; clone_size: .; d_call: TRBD2; cdr3_nt: TGTGCCAGCTATAGACAGGGACTAGCGAGGGATACCGGGGAGCTGTTTTTT; cdr3_aa: CASYRQGLARDTGELFF
j_call: TRBJ2-3; v_call: TRBV2; clone_size: .; d_call: TRBD1; cdr3_nt: TGTGCCAGCAGCCGGGACAGGGCTACAGATACGCAGTATTTT; cdr3_aa: CASSRDRATDTQYF
j_call: TRBJ2-7; v_call: TRBV7-8; clone_size: .; d_call: TRBD2; cdr3_nt: TGTGCCAGCAGCTTAAGTTCTCCGGGCGTTAGCGGGGGGGGAGGGACCTACGAGCAGTACTTC; cdr3_aa: CASSLSSPGVSGGGGTYEQYF
j_call: TRBJ2-7; v_call: TRBV28; clone_size: .; d_call: TRBD1; cdr3_nt: TGTGCCAGCAGCTCCCCGGGACAGGGGACCGGCGAGCAGTACTTC; cdr3_aa: CASSSPGQGTGEQYF
j_call: TRBJ1-5; v_call: TRBV5-1; clone_size: .; d_call: .; cdr3_nt: TGCGCCAGCAGCTTGACAGGGTTAGCGGATCAGCCCCAGCATTTT; cdr3_aa: CASSLTGLADQPQHF
j_call: TRBJ1-2; v_call: TRBV30; clone_size: .; d_call: TRBD1; cdr3_nt: TGTGCCTGGAGTGGGACAGGGTATGGCTACACCTTC; cdr3_aa: CAWSGTGYGYTF
j_call: TRBJ2-6; v_call: TRBV7-2; clone_size: .; d_call: .; cdr3_nt: TGTGCCAGCAGCGGCGGGGCCAACTCTGGGGCCAACGTCCTGACTTTC; cdr3_aa: CASSGGANSGANVLTF
j_call: TRBJ2-5; v_call: TRBV9; clone_size: .; d_call: .; cdr3_nt: TGTGCCAGCAGCGTAGAATCTAGCGCGGAGGGTGAGACCCAGTACTTC; cdr3_aa: CASSVESSAEGETQYF